These T cell receptor beta chains were read from a single sample in a study of blood T cell repertoires in COVID-19. The data were produced by immunoSEQ multiplex PCR, yet TCRdb's version contains in-frame clones alone and is incomplete. Among 80,000 to 95,000 clones listed, 65% to 90% were seen once. Sequencing used peripheral blood. The origin of the receptors is a man of 80 years or more with acute or convalescent COVID-19. Each CDR3 is given with its conserved first and last residue.

V gene: TRBV6-5; J gene: TRBJ2-7; CDR3 protein: CASSIQGGTYEQYF
V gene: TRBV27; J gene: TRBJ2-2; CDR3 protein: CASSRDYTGELFF
V gene: TRBV16; J gene: TRBJ1-6; CDR3 protein: CASSQSGQGDSPLHF
V gene: TRBV30; J gene: TRBJ1-6; CDR3 protein: CAWSVRGQYNSPLHF
V gene: TRBV6-6; J gene: TRBJ2-1; CDR3 protein: CASSSSLVSSYNEQFF
V gene: TRBV27; J gene: TRBJ2-2; CDR3 protein: CASRLNPGQADTGELFF
V gene: TRBV28; J gene: TRBJ2-7; CDR3 protein: CASSLRYEQYF
V gene: TRBV2; J gene: TRBJ1-5; CDR3 protein: CASGGTDYFSPQHF
V gene: TRBV7-2; J gene: TRBJ2-2; CDR3 protein: CASSFDRGGGELFF
V gene: TRBV10-3; J gene: TRBJ2-7; CDR3 protein: CATGTSESYEQYF
V gene: TRBV7-9; J gene: TRBJ2-7; CDR3 protein: CASSPGGTGAWEQYF
V gene: TRBV4-3; J gene: TRBJ2-2; CDR3 protein: CASSTLAGGPGELFF
V gene: TRBV27; J gene: TRBJ2-3; CDR3 protein: CASSLRTSGSGLEDTQYF
V gene: TRBV9; J gene: TRBJ1-2; CDR3 protein: CASSGGGLDYGYTF
V gene: TRBV7-9; J gene: TRBJ1-2; CDR3 protein: CASSSGLPRNANYGYTF
V gene: TRBV7-9; J gene: TRBJ1-6; CDR3 protein: CASSLPRQGAYSPLHF
V gene: TRBV19; J gene: TRBJ1-1; CDR3 protein: CASRHRGENTEAFF
V gene: TRBV7-3; J gene: TRBJ1-2; CDR3 protein: CASSLENSPNYGYTF
V gene: TRBV9; J gene: TRBJ1-4; CDR3 protein: CASSVGVSEDEKLFF
V gene: TRBV5-1; J gene: TRBJ1-1; CDR3 protein: CASSLERGNTEAFF
V gene: TRBV6-1; J gene: TRBJ1-2; CDR3 protein: CASSDPGSNYGYTF
V gene: TRBV19; J gene: TRBJ2-3; CDR3 protein: CASSLSRGNTQYF
V gene: TRBV28; J gene: TRBJ1-1; CDR3 protein: CASSHSGVLNTEAFF
V gene: TRBV3-1/TRBV3-2; J gene: TRBJ2-1; CDR3 protein: CASRKTSGSDEQFF
V gene: TRBV19; J gene: TRBJ1-1; CDR3 protein: CASSGITGLLNTEAFF
V gene: TRBV11-2; J gene: TRBJ2-3; CDR3 protein: CASSQGGADTQYF
V gene: TRBV11-1; J gene: TRBJ1-4; CDR3 protein: CASSSTGTGNEKLFF
V gene: TRBV6-6; J gene: TRBJ2-3; CDR3 protein: CASRGTGGEDTQYF
V gene: TRBV5-1; J gene: TRBJ2-1; CDR3 protein: CASILGTGGTDEQFF
V gene: TRBV5-1; J gene: TRBJ1-1; CDR3 protein: CASSLRQGGGAFF
V gene: TRBV14; J gene: TRBJ2-1; CDR3 protein: CASSQPGGTSRNEQFF
V gene: TRBV7-9; J gene: TRBJ1-1; CDR3 protein: CASSVLMNTEAFF
V gene: TRBV19; J gene: TRBJ2-6; CDR3 protein: CASSIPGGSGANVLTF
V gene: TRBV6-5; J gene: TRBJ1-1; CDR3 protein: CASRMDRESTEAFF
V gene: TRBV28; J gene: TRBJ1-2; CDR3 protein: CASSPLEGYGYTF
V gene: TRBV5-1; J gene: TRBJ2-7; CDR3 protein: CASSLGQILYEQYF
V gene: TRBV7-2; J gene: TRBJ2-7; CDR3 protein: CASSSPPLSEQYF
V gene: TRBV10-3; J gene: TRBJ1-5; CDR3 protein: CAISDLDRGRGQPQHF
V gene: TRBV14; J gene: TRBJ2-2; CDR3 protein: CASSQQPTGAPTGELFF
V gene: TRBV28; J gene: TRBJ1-1; CDR3 protein: CASSPSQGAYTEAFF
V gene: TRBV2; J gene: TRBJ2-2; CDR3 protein: CASSEGPTPGTGELFF
V gene: TRBV19; J gene: TRBJ2-2; CDR3 protein: CASSTAGVNTGELFF